What follows is one T cell receptor beta chain and its context. The method was immunoSEQ multiplex PCR; TCRdb's version includes in-frame clones alone and lacks a portion of them. Here the sample spans under 150,000 clones, around 88% being singletons. The sample belongs to a study of blood T cell repertoires in COVID-19. The V gene's germline CDR1 is GTSNPN and CDR2 SVGIG (reference sequence). The germline V and J ends were trimmed by 3 bases and 1 base, with 14 bases remaining between them. This CDR3 is 15 amino acids long. The chain has TRBV30 and TRBJ2-3; the D gene is possibly TRBD1 (6 bases). The receptor's source is a woman aged 45-65 years who had recovered from COVID-19. Material for sequencing was PBMCs or T cells enriched from blood (not recorded which). The CDR3 DNA is TGTGCCTGGAGCATCCGGTGGACAGGCACAGATACGCAGTATTTT. This codes for CAWSIRWTGTDTQYF. The full variable domain, rest sourced from reference TRBV30 and TRBJ2-3, is SQTIHQWPATLVQPVGSPLSLECTVEGTSNPNLYWYRQAAGRGLQLLFYSVGIGQISSEVPQNLSASRPQDRQFILSSKKLLLSDSGFYLCAWSIRWTGTDTQYFGPGTRLTVL.